These 32 T cell receptor beta chains originate from one sample sequenced in a study of OX40 agonist ivuxolimab in advanced cancers. Here immunoSEQ multiplex PCR was the method, and the copy in TCRdb shows in-frame clones only, minus some. The table has approximately 58,000 clones, roughly four fifths seen once. Specimen: CD4+ or CD8+ T cells sorted from blood, collected in a trial of the OX40 agonist ivuxolimab. These TCRs come from an adult with an advanced solid tumor such as melanoma, head and neck, liver or kidney cancer.

CDR3 protein: CASRKTASGANVLTF. Written as DNA, the CDR3 is TGTGCCAGCAGAAAAACAGCCTCTGGGGCCAACGTCCTGACTTTC. V gene TRBV7-3 combines with J gene TRBJ2-6; D is uncertain. The V gene lost 6 bases and the J gene lost 0 bases, with 9 bases spanning the gap. CDR3 length equals 15 residues. Germline V lookup: CDR1 SGHTA, CDR2 FQGTGA.

This chain joins TRBV18 and TRBJ2-7; the D gene is possibly TRBD2 (5 bases). Germline CDR1 reads KGHSH; CDR2 reads LQKENI. With 5 bases removed from V and 2 bases from J, the gap between germline ends came to 16 bases. This CDR3 spans 15 amino acids. CDR3 in DNA: TGTGCCAGCTCAAACCAGGCTAGCTATACCTACGAGCAGTACTTC. Protein: CASSNQASYTYEQYF.

The chain recombines TRBV7-2 with TRBJ2-5, with D hard to call. The CDR3 is 14 amino acids. The germline V gene has CDR1 SGHTA and CDR2 FQGNSA. Trimming stripped 3 bases from V and 4 bases from J, with 12 bases between. For the CDR3, the DNA is TGTGCCAGCAGCTTGTTTGTGAATGCAGAGACCCAGTACTTC. Its translation: CASSLFVNAETQYF.

As DNA, the CDR3 is TGTGCCAGCATTTCGGCCAGTAACTATGGCTACACCTTC. The encoded protein is CASISASNYGYTF. This sequence joins TRBV6-5 and TRBJ1-2; D is unresolved. The CDR3 totals 13 residues. Trimming pared 7 bases from V and 1 base from J, leaving 10 bases between. The germline CDR1 and CDR2 sequences are MNHEY and SVGAGI.

V and J are TRBV2 and TRBJ2-2, with a weak D call TRBD2 (6 bases). This CDR3 comprises 15 residues. CDR1 and CDR2 (germline): SNHLY, FYNNEI. V dropped 3 bases and J dropped 0 bases, with 8 bases sitting between them. In DNA, the CDR3 is TGTGCCAGCAGTGAGGAGGGAACGAACACCGGGGAGCTGTTTTTT. It is translated as CASSEEGTNTGELFF.

The chain combines TRBV27 with TRBJ2-7; D not certain. This CDR3 region has 13 residues. In germline, CDR1 is MNHEY, CDR2 SMNVEV (reference sequence). The V end was cut by 4 bases, the J end by 9 bases, with 16 bases between. DNA of the CDR3: TGTGCCAGCAGTTCATCCCGGATAAGGAGGCAGTACTTC. It specifies CASSSSRIRRQYF.

The chain has TRBV5-1 and TRBJ2-5; the D gene is possibly TRBD2 (5 bases). Germline CDR1 SGHRS, CDR2 YFSETQ. This CDR3 spans 14 amino acids. V lost 0 bases and J lost 5, with 11 bases in between. CDR3 region: CASSLEFSAETQYF. CDR3 in DNA: TGCGCCAGCAGCTTGGAATTTAGCGCGGAGACCCAGTACTTC. Drawing the rest from reference TRBV5-1 and TRBJ2-5, the complete variable domain is KAGVTQTPRYLIKTRGQQVTLSCSPISGHRSVSWYQQTPGQGLQFLFEYFSETQRNKGNFPGRFSGRQFSNSRSEMNVSTLELGDSALYLCASSLEFSAETQYFGPGTRLLVL.

The chain links TRBV29-1 to TRBJ2-2, with no clear D. In germline, CDR1 is SQVTM, CDR2 ANQGSEA. With 4 bases removed from V and 2 bases from J, the gap between germline ends came to 5 bases. There are 12 residues in the CDR3. The CDR3 sequence is CSVGSNTGELFF. The CDR3 DNA sequence: TGCAGCGTTGGTTCCAACACCGGGGAGCTGTTTTTT.

The V and J genes are TRBV28 and TRBJ2-3; either TRBD1 or TRBD2 may fit D (5 bases each). Germline values: CDR1 MDHEN, CDR2 SYDVKM. V lost 6 bases and J 0 bases, leaving 10 bases between the germline ends. This CDR3 has 14 amino acids. The CDR3 reads CASRGWGSTDTQYF. DNA for the CDR3: TGTGCCAGCAGGGGGTGGGGGAGCACAGATACGCAGTATTTT.

This clone has just one count. The chain carries TRBV2 and TRBJ2-3, with D possibly matching TRBD2 (6 bases). The CDR3 length is 12 residues. V was shortened by 7 bases and J by 3 bases, with 8 bases between the two germline ends. The germline CDR1 and CDR2 sequences are SNHLY and FYNNEI. For the CDR3, the DNA is TGTGCCAGCAATCTAGCGACAGATACGCAGTATTTT. This gives the protein CASNLATDTQYF.

This clone occurred once. The J gene is TRBJ1-5, the V gene TRBV19; possibly TRBD1 for D (5 bases). This CDR3 contains 16 residues. The V gene lost 1 base and the J gene lost 2 bases, with 12 bases spanning the gap. From germline, CDR1 is LNHDA and CDR2 SQIVND (reference sequence). CDR3 sequence reads: CASSIAAGPGNQPQHF. The CDR3 DNA follows: TGTGCCAGTAGTATAGCGGCGGGACCGGGCAATCAGCCCCAGCATTTT.

The V gene is TRBV6-5, the J gene TRBJ2-7; a weak D match, TRBD2 (6 bases). V was pared by 2 bases and J by 2 bases, with 7 bases between. The CDR3 is 13 amino acids. Germline values: CDR1 MNHEY, CDR2 SVGAGI. This CDR3 is CASSYTGAYEQYF. The CDR3 region has the DNA TGTGCCAGCAGTTACACGGGAGCCTACGAGCAGTACTTC.

The chain is built from TRBV29-1 and TRBJ1-1; 8 positions match TRBD1. CDR1 and CDR2 from the germline V gene are SQVTM and ANQGSEA. Losses at the gene ends were 0 bases for V and 7 bases for J; bases not matched to a gene: 13. The CDR3 totals 16 residues. CDR3 DNA: TGCAGCGTTGAAGAAGGTTGGGGCAGGGGGCATGATGAAGCTTTCTTT. Translating gives CSVEEGWGRGHDEAFF.

This chain uses TRBV6-5 with TRBJ1-4; D is ambiguous. The CDR3 length is 14 residues. The germline V gene encodes CDR1 MNHEY and CDR2 SVGAGI. The V gene lost 7 bases and the J gene lost 0 bases, with 9 bases spanning the gap. The CDR3 loop is CASTDIATNEKLFF. CDR3 nucleotides: TGTGCCAGCACCGACATTGCAACTAATGAAAAACTGTTTTTT.

By frequency in the sample, this clone is medium-sized. This chain connects TRBV4-1 to TRBJ1-2; D may be TRBD1 (6 bases). The CDR3 totals 14 residues. Germline CDR1 reads MGHRA; CDR2 reads YSYEKL. V lost 2 bases to trimming and J lost 8 bases, with 15 bases between them. The CDR3 protein is CASSQPGAGKGYTF. Here the CDR3 DNA reads TGCGCCAGCAGCCAACCGGGGGCAGGGAAGGGCTACACCTTC.

This clone appeared once. The rearrangement joins TRBV19 to TRBJ1-5; D remains ambiguous. The V end lost 1 base, the J end lost 3 bases, and 25 bases lay between the germline ends. The CDR3 loop spans 20 amino acids. Per germline, CDR1 LNHDA and CDR2 SQIVND (reference sequence). In DNA form, the CDR3 reads TGTGCCAGTAGTATAGCTTTTAGCGACACCATTGAAAAGTTCAATCAGCCCCAGCATTTT. Encoded protein: CASSIAFSDTIEKFNQPQHF.

The gene calls are TRBV7-2 and TRBJ2-4; D is perhaps TRBD1 (5 bases). Germline lookup yields CDR1 SGHTA and CDR2 FQGNSA. The CDR3 extends over 16 amino acids. Deletions cut 4 bases from V and 1 base from J, with 14 bases between. The CDR3 loop reads CASSSRLGPAKNIQYF. The DNA for the CDR3 is TGTGCCAGCAGCTCGCGGTTGGGGCCGGCCAAAAACATTCAGTACTTC.

This chain connects TRBV5-1 to TRBJ2-7, with D perhaps TRBD1 (6 bases). V was cut by 0 bases and J by 7 bases, with 20 bases left in between. The CDR3 has 16 residues. Germline assignment: CDR1 SGHRS and CDR2 YFSETQ. The CDR3 coding sequence is TGCGCCAGCAGCTTGGACGGGCGCCGGGACACCTTGGAGCAGTACTTC. It specifies CASSLDGRRDTLEQYF.

The chain has TRBV29-1 and TRBJ1-2; the D gene is possibly TRBD1 (5 bases). Germline V CDR1 and CDR2: SQVTM, ANQGSEA. The length of the CDR3 is 15 residues. Trimming removed 2 bases at V and 6 bases at J, with 19 bases between. The DNA of the CDR3 is TGCAGCGTTGAACATTCTCGGGGGATCCGAGATGGCTACACCTTC. Protein product: CSVEHSRGIRDGYTF.

This clone appeared a few times. The DNA of the CDR3 is TGTGCCAGCTGGTCGGTGGCAGGGATTAGCAATCAGCCCCAGCATTTT. Translated: CASWSVAGISNQPQHF. This chain uses TRBV6-6 with TRBJ1-5; tentatively, D is TRBD1 (5 bases). From germline, CDR1 is MNHNY and CDR2 SVGAGI (reference sequence). The CDR3 has 16 amino acids. The V end was cut by 8 bases, the J end by 0 bases, with 17 bases between.

The chain recombines TRBV7-8 with TRBJ2-7; 7 nucleotides line up with TRBD2. The germline V gene has CDR1 SGHVS and CDR2 FQNEAQ. J gave up 3 bases and V 1 base, and 3 bases lay outside the gene matches. This CDR3 region has 14 residues. CDR3 sequence (DNA): TGTGCCAGCAGCTTAGAAGCGGGAAGCTACGAGCAGTACTTC. It yields the protein CASSLEAGSYEQYF.

The CDR3 bases are TGCGCCAGCAGCCCCCCAGACGGACAGGGGAACACTGAAGCTTTCTTT. Its translation is CASSPPDGQGNTEAFF. The chain carries TRBV4-1 and TRBJ1-1; 8 bases map to TRBD1. Per germline, CDR1 MGHRA and CDR2 YSYEKL. The CDR3 sequence is 16 residues long. J was trimmed by 1 base and V by 4 bases; bases with no gene match: 8.

The genes are TRBV6-4 and TRBJ2-3; possible D gene TRBD2, 7 bases. The V end was cut by 2 bases, the J end by 2 bases, with 8 bases between. Germline V lookup: CDR1 MRHNA, CDR2 SNTAGT. The CDR3 has 14 residues. The DNA of the CDR3 is TGTGCCAGCAGTGACGGGGGGGCCACAGATACGCAGTATTTT. It translates to CASSDGGATDTQYF.

This sequence joins TRBV7-2 and TRBJ1-5, with TRBD1 matching over 8 bases. This CDR3 contains 16 residues. The J segment lost 0 bases and the V segment lost 3 bases, leaving 4 bases of the junction unmatched. In germline, CDR1 is SGHTA, CDR2 FQGNSA. The CDR3 here is CASSFNRGSSNQPQHF. In DNA, the CDR3 is TGTGCCAGCAGCTTTAACAGGGGGTCTAGCAATCAGCCCCAGCATTTT.

The rearrangement uses TRBV5-1 and TRBJ1-1; D is unclear. The CDR3 totals 13 residues. Germline V gene data show CDR1 as SGHRS and CDR2 as YFSETQ. Between the trimmed V and J ends, which lost 3 bases and 3 bases, there was a span of 9 bases. CDR3 bases: TGCGCCAGCAGCTCGGACGGGGACACTGAAGCTTTCTTT. Protein sequence: CASSSDGDTEAFF. The whole variable domain, filled in from reference TRBV5-1 and TRBJ1-1, reads KAGVTQTPRYLIKTRGQQVTLSCSPISGHRSVSWYQQTPGQGLQFLFEYFSETQRNKGNFPGRFSGRQFSNSRSEMNVSTLELGDSALYLCASSSDGDTEAFFGQGTRLTVV.

This clone has only one observation. The genes are TRBV7-8 and TRBJ2-5; no clear D. Trimming stripped 5 bases from V and 4 bases from J, with 26 bases between. Per the germline V gene, CDR1 is SGHVS and CDR2 is FQNEAQ. The CDR3 has 18 residues. This CDR3 is CASSLTPPYSVKRETQYF. The CDR3 DNA reads TGTGCCAGCAGCCTAACCCCGCCCTATAGTGTCAAACGAGAGACCCAGTACTTC. Drawing the rest from reference TRBV7-8 and TRBJ2-5, the complete variable domain is GAGVSQSPRYKVAKRGQDVALRCDPISGHVSLFWYQQALGQGPEFLTYFQNEAQLDKSGLPSDRFFAERPEGSVSTLKIQRTQQEDSAVYLCASSLTPPYSVKRETQYFGPGTRLLVL.

The chain couples TRBV6-5 to TRBJ2-5; D may be TRBD2 (6 bases). Looked up from germline, CDR1 is MNHEY and CDR2 is SVGAGI. There are 12 residues in the CDR3. V was trimmed by 5 bases and J by 5 bases, leaving 9 bases between them. CDR3 bases: TGTGCCAGCAGTGGAGGGTTCGAGACCCAGTACTTC. Translating gives CASSGGFETQYF.

This chain connects TRBV6-6 to TRBJ2-7; 7 positions agree with TRBD1. The CDR3 runs 13 residues. Germline assignment: CDR1 MNHNY and CDR2 SVGAGI (reference sequence). Germline trimming cut 6 bases from V and 0 bases from J; bases unmatched to any gene: 2. The CDR3 sequence is CASSRQGSYEQYF. In DNA form, the CDR3 reads TGTGCCAGCAGCAGACAGGGCTCCTACGAGCAGTACTTC.

This chain joins TRBV12-5 and TRBJ2-5; D may correspond to TRBD1 or TRBD2 (5 bases each). Trimming stripped 0 bases from V and 4 bases from J, with 9 bases between. The CDR3 runs 14 residues. CDR1 and CDR2 from the germline V gene are LGHNT and FRNRAP. The chain's CDR3 is CASGLVGGVETQYF. In DNA, the CDR3 is TGTGCTAGTGGTTTGGTTGGGGGAGTAGAGACCCAGTACTTC.

The CDR3 here is CASSYTGDFSQPQHF. CDR3 nucleotide sequence: TGTGCCAGCAGTTACACAGGTGATTTTAGTCAGCCCCAGCATTTT. The chain recombines TRBV6-5 with TRBJ1-5; weak D call: TRBD1 (5 bases). CDR3 size: 15 residues. Per germline, CDR1 MNHEY and CDR2 SVGAGI. The germline V and J ends were trimmed by 2 bases and 6 bases, with 14 bases remaining between them.

This clone is medium-sized (0.01 to 0.1%) in the sample. The J gene is TRBJ1-2, the V gene TRBV11-2; D remains ambiguous. The CDR3 length is 14 residues. Germline CDR1 and CDR2: SGHAT and FQNNGV. The V end lost 1 base, the J end lost 6 bases, and 12 bases lay between the germline ends. CDR3 nucleotide sequence: TGTGCCAGCAGCTTAGTGGGCAGCGTTAATGGCTACACCTTC. It codes for CASSLVGSVNGYTF.

This clone was seen more than once but under ten times. CDR3 bases: TGTGCCAGTAGTATAGGGATTAACTATGGCTACACCTTC. Its translation: CASSIGINYGYTF. The rearrangement uses TRBV19 and TRBJ1-2; D not resolved. V gave up 1 base and J gave up 1 base, with 4 bases separating them. Germline values: CDR1 LNHDA, CDR2 SQIVND (reference sequence). This CDR3 has 13 amino acids.